The 12 T cell receptor beta chains below were found in one sample sequenced in a study of identical twins. TCRdb re-analysed the 5' RACE reads in MiXCR, keeping a single row per CDR3 protein. The sample holds just under 550,000 distinct CDR3 sequences, roughly 15% seen once. The sample was also linked to a second study, of yellow fever vaccine responses in identical twins.

Sequencing was carried out using CD4+ T cells sorted from blood. These receptors all stem from a woman aged 18-29 years in good health.

The table lists this clonotype with a few counts. V and J are TRBV28 and TRBJ1-6, with D possibly TRBD1 on 5 matching bases. CDR3 length equals 15 residues. In germline, CDR1 is MDHEN, CDR2 SYDVKM. CDR3 DNA sequence: TGTGCGGCCCGGAGGGGATGGTCCTATAATTCACCCCTCCACTTT. This codes for CAARRGWSYNSPLHF.

This clonotype was counted only a few times. This CDR3 is CATSDGVAAGSTDTQYF. Written as DNA, the CDR3 is TGTGCCACCAGTGATGGGGTGGCGGCGGGAAGCACAGATACGCAGTATTTT. The rearrangement joins TRBV24-1 to TRBJ2-3, with a weak D call TRBD2 (6 bases). Germline CDR1 is KGHDR and CDR2 is SFDVKD. Trimming shortened V by 3 bases and J by 0 bases, and 15 bases separated the two germline ends. This CDR3 has 17 residues.

This clonotype has just a few counts. This chain uses TRBV10-3 with TRBJ1-1, with D maybe TRBD1 (6 bases). From germline, CDR1 is ENHRY and CDR2 SYGVKD. V was cut by 11 bases and J by 7 bases, with 20 bases left in between. CDR3 size: 13 residues. This chain's CDR3 is CASHEDRVIEAFF. The CDR3 DNA reads TGTGCCTCACATGAGGACAGAGTAATTGAAGCTTTCTTT.

This rearrangement joins TRBV28 to TRBJ2-7; maybe TRBD1 (6 bases). Trimming removed 4 bases from V and 2 bases from J, with 15 bases in between. CDR3 length: 15 amino acids. CDR1 is MDHEN, CDR2 SYDVKM, per germline. DNA for the CDR3: TGTGCCAGCAGTTCGGATGGGGACATTACCTACGAGCAGTACTTC. Protein: CASSSDGDITYEQYF.

This clonotype occurred a few times. The genes are TRBV15 and TRBJ1-1; 10 bases agree with TRBD1. The CDR3 length is 16 residues. Germline assignment: CDR1 LNHNV and CDR2 YYDKDF (reference sequence). V trimming: 0 bases; J trimming: 6 bases; junction bases outside the gene matches: 7. The CDR3 loop reads CATSRDGGTGDAEAFF. Here the CDR3 DNA reads TGTGCCACCAGCAGAGATGGCGGGACAGGGGATGCTGAAGCTTTCTTT.

In this sample, this clonotype turned up a few times. The CDR3 DNA sequence: TGTGCCAGCAGAGGTCCTGAGACGCAGTATTTT. Translated: CASRGPETQYF. This chain connects TRBV2 to TRBJ2-3; D not certain. The CDR3 covers 11 residues. Per the germline V gene, CDR1 is SNHLY and CDR2 is FYNNEI. Trimming took off 6 bases at V and 9 bases at J, with 10 bases between the two ends. Looking up the rest from reference TRBV2 and TRBJ2-3 gives the full variable domain: EPEVTQTPSHQVTQMGQEVILRCVPISNHLYFYWYRQILGQKVEFLVSFYNNEISEKSEIFDDQFSVERPDGSNFTLKIRSTKLEDSAMYFCASRGPETQYFGPGTRLTVL.

This clonotype was seen only a few times. The rearrangement links TRBV29-1 to TRBJ1-2; D remains unclear. The CDR3 is made up of 11 amino acids. Germline-derived CDR1 and CDR2 are SQVTM and ANQGSEA. Trimming left V 2 bases short and J 4 bases short, with 5 bases between. The chain's CDR3 is CSVESPYGYTF. Here the CDR3 DNA reads TGCAGCGTTGAAAGTCCCTATGGCTACACCTTC.

The chain couples TRBV20-1 to TRBJ2-7; TRBD1 matches at 10 bases. CDR1 DFQATT and CDR2 SNEGSKA come from the germline V gene (reference sequence). V dropped 6 bases and J dropped 3; count of bases not matched to a gene: 5. This CDR3 spans 13 amino acids. CDR3 region: CSAGGTGVYEQYF. In DNA, the CDR3 is TGCAGTGCCGGAGGGACAGGGGTCTACGAGCAGTACTTC.

This clonotype appeared a few times. The V and J genes are TRBV11-2 and TRBJ2-7; the D gene is possibly TRBD2 (6 bases). Germline CDR1 is SGHAT and CDR2 is FQNNGV. V lost 4 bases and J lost 2, with 15 bases in between. The CDR3 extends over 15 amino acids. CDR3 nucleotides: TGTGCCAGCAGCTCCCTGGTAGCGGAGCCCTACGAGCAGTACTTC. Translation: CASSSLVAEPYEQYF.

This clonotype showed up just a few times. The rearrangement links TRBV2 to TRBJ2-1; D call uncertain. Trimming removed 1 base from V and 9 bases from J, with 10 bases in between. This CDR3 has 13 residues. Germline loops: CDR1 SNHLY, CDR2 FYNNEI. This chain's CDR3 is CASSEGVVSEQFF. The CDR3 nucleotides read TGTGCCAGCAGTGAAGGAGTAGTCTCTGAGCAGTTCTTC.

The rearrangement uses TRBV24-1 and TRBJ2-1, with 7 bases lining up with TRBD1. The V gene end was trimmed by 3 bases and the J gene end by 2 bases; junction bases not matched to a gene: 6. Germline CDR1 and CDR2: KGHDR and SFDVKD. This CDR3 is 16 amino acids long. This chain's CDR3 is CATSDQGEATYNEQFF. The CDR3 nucleotides read TGTGCCACCAGTGATCAGGGGGAAGCTACCTACAATGAGCAGTTCTTC.

This clonotype was found a few times. V usage is TRBV12-3 or TRBV12-4 and J usage is TRBJ1-5; 7 nucleotides agree with TRBD1. The CDR3 contains 15 residues. V was pared by 4 bases and J by 7 bases, with 10 bases of the junction left unmatched. CDR3 residues: CASSYQTGAGQPQHF. The DNA for the CDR3 is TGTGCCAGCAGTTACCAAACAGGGGCGGGCCAGCCCCAGCATTTT.